Listed here are 23 T cell receptor beta chains from one sample, sequenced in a study of blood T cell repertoires in COVID-19. Using immunoSEQ multiplex PCR, the repertoire was profiled, and TCRdb retains in-frame clones only, with some absent. This table holds 95,000 to 100,000 clones, around 93% found once. The sample consisted of peripheral blood. The receptor source for this set is a man aged 50 or older with acute or convalescent COVID-19.

This chain connects TRBV7-2 to TRBJ2-2; TRBD2 aligns across 9 bases. CDR3 length equals 16 residues. J was trimmed by 8 bases and V by 1 base; bases with no gene match: 8. Germline V gene data show CDR1 as SGHTA and CDR2 as FQGNSA. CDR3 in amino acids: CASSLGAGGATGELFF. The DNA of the CDR3 is TGTGCCAGCAGCTTAGGGGCGGGGGGGGCCACGGGGGAGCTGTTTTTT.

This clone was counted only a few times. The CDR3 loop reads CASSLPGTGKYEQYF. For the CDR3, the DNA is TGTGCCAGCAGCTTGCCCGGGACAGGGAAGTACGAGCAGTACTTC. The rearrangement joins TRBV5-8 to TRBJ2-7; TRBD1 matches at 9 bases. Germline V gene sequence: CDR1 SGHTS, CDR2 YDEGEE. V trimming: 1 base; J trimming: 4 bases; junction bases outside the gene matches: 6. The CDR3 runs 15 residues.

The chain carries TRBV2 and TRBJ1-1; weak D call: TRBD1 (6 bases). CDR3 size: 13 residues. Germline values: CDR1 SNHLY, CDR2 FYNNEI. With 11 bases removed from V and 1 base from J, the gap between germline ends came to 14 bases. The CDR3 sequence: CAQRQVTNTEAFF. CDR3 in DNA: TGTGCCCAACGACAGGTCACGAACACTGAAGCTTTCTTT.

The chain carries TRBV11-2 and TRBJ2-3, with 10 bases that match TRBD1. The CDR3 is made up of 16 amino acids. V was clipped by 5 bases and J by 3 bases; unmatched bases: 8. CDR1 and CDR2 (germline): SGHAT, FQNNGV. The CDR3 reads CASSRTGTGVTDTQYF. DNA for the CDR3: TGTGCCAGCAGCCGTACCGGGACAGGGGTTACAGATACGCAGTATTTT.

The J gene is TRBJ1-1, the V gene TRBV5-1, with 8 bases that match TRBD1. The germline CDR1 and CDR2 sequences are SGHRS and YFSETQ. The J segment lost 2 bases and the V segment lost 5 bases, leaving 8 bases of the junction unmatched. The CDR3 is made up of 15 amino acids. CDR3: CASRHRDRLNTEAFF. The CDR3 DNA follows: TGCGCCAGCAGACATCGGGACAGGCTAAACACTGAAGCTTTCTTT.

The chain uses TRBV5-1 and TRBJ2-7, with D possibly being TRBD1 (5 bases). Germline CDR1 is SGHRS and CDR2 is YFSETQ. The CDR3 is made up of 14 amino acids. V shed 0 bases and J shed 6 bases, with 13 bases lying between them. The CDR3 here is CASSLVAGNSEQYF. The CDR3 nucleotides read TGCGCCAGCAGCTTGGTGGCAGGGAATAGCGAGCAGTACTTC.

The genes are TRBV28 and TRBJ1-2; D possibly corresponds to TRBD1 (6 bases). Per germline, CDR1 MDHEN and CDR2 SYDVKM. V gave up 5 bases and J gave up 6 bases, with 13 bases separating them. The CDR3 has 13 residues. CDR3 region: CASSTTGIHGYTF. CDR3 DNA sequence: TGTGCCAGCAGTACCACAGGGATCCATGGCTACACCTTC.

CDR3 sequence (DNA): TGTGCCAGCAGTGAAGCGCTTACTCATAATTCACCCCTCCACTTT. This translates into CASSEALTHNSPLHF. This sequence joins TRBV2 and TRBJ1-6; D gene unclear. This CDR3 is built from 15 residues. V was cut by 0 bases and J by 5 bases, with 8 bases left in between. The germline CDR1 and CDR2 sequences are SNHLY and FYNNEI.

The chain carries TRBV14 and TRBJ2-3, with a tentative D call TRBD2 (6 bases). The ends were cut back, 2 bases at V and 6 bases at J, with 9 bases in the middle. Per germline, CDR1 SGHDN and CDR2 FVKESK. The CDR3 covers 13 residues. The CDR3 DNA reads TGTGCCAGCAGCCAAAATCGGGGGGATACGCAGTATTTT. Translated: CASSQNRGDTQYF. Full variable domain (rest looked up from reference TRBV14 and TRBJ2-3): EAGVTQFPSHSVIEKGQTVTLRCDPISGHDNLYWYRRVMGKEIKFLLHFVKESKQDESGMPNNRFLAERTGGTYSTLKVQPAELEDSGVYFCASSQNRGDTQYFGPGTRLTVL.

The genes are TRBV4-1 and TRBJ1-6; TRBD1 might be the D (5 bases). Germline V CDR1 and CDR2: MGHRA, YSYEKL. This CDR3 is 17 amino acids long. V lost 4 bases and J 5 bases, leaving 18 bases between the germline ends. CDR3 sequence: CASSPYGEGADNSPLHF. In DNA, the CDR3 is TGCGCCAGCAGCCCGTACGGTGAAGGGGCGGATAATTCACCCCTCCACTTT.

This clone was seen only once. This chain connects TRBV19 to TRBJ2-7, with a weak D call TRBD2 (6 bases). This CDR3 is 14 amino acids long. Germline CDR1 LNHDA, CDR2 SQIVND (reference sequence). V gave up 3 bases and J gave up 3 bases, with 12 bases separating them. CDR3 DNA: TGTGCCAGTAGTATGGGGACTCTTCTCTACGAGCAGTACTTC. Translated, it gives CASSMGTLLYEQYF.

The J gene is TRBJ1-2, the V gene TRBV6-5; 7 bases map to TRBD1. CDR1 and CDR2 from the germline V gene are MNHEY and SVGAGI. This CDR3 is built from 13 residues. Trimming at V came to 6 bases and at J to 7 bases, leaving 8 bases not matched to a gene. CDR3 DNA: TGTGCCAGCAGCGCCACAGGGGAAAGTGGCTACACCTTC. Amino acids: CASSATGESGYTF.

Of note for this clone: This CDR3 is also generated by other DNA sequences in the sample. The V call is TRBV7-3, the J call TRBJ2-3, with 11 bases identical to TRBD1. V dropped 4 bases and J dropped 6; count of bases not matched to a gene: 3. This CDR3 is 14 amino acids long. Germline assignment: CDR1 SGHTA and CDR2 FQGTGA. In DNA form, the CDR3 reads TGTGCCAGCAGCTCCGGGACAGGGGGTGATACGCAGTATTTT. Protein: CASSSGTGGDTQYF.

V usage is TRBV29-1 and J usage is TRBJ1-5; no clear D. Trimming removed 7 bases at V and 5 bases at J, with 18 bases between. Germline V gene lookup returns CDR1 SQVTM and CDR2 ANQGSEA. The CDR3 has 14 amino acids. CDR3 region: CSDPPGVSDQPQHF. The CDR3 nucleotides read TGCAGCGACCCCCCCGGGGTTTCCGATCAGCCCCAGCATTTT.

This clone was seen only once. This chain joins TRBV10-3 and TRBJ1-5; D remains unclear. This CDR3 region has 13 residues. Germline CDR1 reads ENHRY; CDR2 reads SYGVKD. With 2 bases removed from V and 4 bases from J, the gap between germline ends came to 6 bases. The CDR3 region is CAISETGNQPQHF. The CDR3 DNA reads as TGTGCCATCAGTGAGACGGGAAATCAGCCCCAGCATTTT.

This chain connects TRBV7-2 to TRBJ2-5, with a tentative D call TRBD1 (5 bases). V lost 3 bases and J lost 3, with 5 bases in between. The CDR3 extends over 12 amino acids. Germline V lookup: CDR1 SGHTA, CDR2 FQGNSA. In DNA, the CDR3 is TGTGCCAGCAGCTTCAGGGAAGAGACCCAGTACTTC. It specifies CASSFREETQYF.

The gene calls are TRBV2 and TRBJ2-5; 7 bases match TRBD1. This CDR3 has 15 residues. Germline V CDR1 and CDR2: SNHLY, FYNNEI. With 6 bases clipped from V and 5 bases from J, the junction kept 12 bases outside the gene matches. The CDR3 spells CASSPMTGRVETQYF. CDR3 nucleotides: TGTGCCAGCAGCCCTATGACAGGGAGAGTGGAGACCCAGTACTTC.

The V gene is TRBV6-5, the J gene TRBJ2-3; 7 nucleotides align to TRBD1. V dropped 7 bases and J dropped 6; count of bases not matched to a gene: 10. CDR3 length: 14 amino acids. Germline V gene data show CDR1 as MNHEY and CDR2 as SVGAGI. The CDR3 spells CASNTGQRGDTQYF. Here the CDR3 DNA reads TGTGCCAGCAACACGGGACAGCGCGGTGATACGCAGTATTTT.

The chain employs TRBV27 and TRBJ2-2; 7 bases map to TRBD2. Germline CDR1 MNHEY, CDR2 SMNVEV (reference sequence). This CDR3 has 16 amino acids. Trimming took 7 bases from V and 2 from J; bases not matched to a gene: 10. CDR3 bases: TGTGCCAGCACCAAATTGGGGGGGTCCAACACCGGGGAGCTGTTTTTT. This sequence encodes CASTKLGGSNTGELFF.

The chain carries TRBV28 and TRBJ2-2, with a possible D match to TRBD1 (6 bases). The CDR3 sequence is 18 residues long. V lost 6 bases, J lost 5 bases, and 25 bases lay in between. Germline CDR1 reads MDHEN; CDR2 reads SYDVKM. The CDR3 loop is CASRHKYPGQVVTGELFF. CDR3 DNA: TGTGCCAGCAGACACAAATACCCGGGACAAGTCGTAACCGGGGAGCTGTTTTTT.

The chain carries TRBV3-1 (or the pseudogene TRBV3-2) and TRBJ2-1, with 8 bases matching TRBD1. The CDR3 loop spans 12 amino acids. V lost 1 base to trimming and J lost 15 bases; unmatched junction nucleotides: 5. The germline gives CDR1 LGHDT, CDR2 YNNKEL (reference sequence). CDR3 sequence reads: CASSQGQGQGFF. The CDR3 nucleotides are TGTGCCAGCAGCCAAGGTCAAGGACAGGGGTTCTTC.

The CDR3 bases are TGTGCCATCAGTGGGGCAGGGTCTCGCAATGAGCAGTTCTTC. Its protein product is CAISGAGSRNEQFF. This chain uses TRBV10-3 with TRBJ2-1; the D gene is possibly TRBD1 (5 bases). The germline V gene has CDR1 ENHRY and CDR2 SYGVKD. This CDR3 contains 14 residues. Trimming left V 4 bases short and J 6 bases short, with 13 bases between.

The chain couples TRBV19 to TRBJ1-5, with TRBD1 matching over 11 bases. The V and J ends lost 4 bases and 2 bases, in that order; junction bases with no gene match: 4. The germline CDR1 and CDR2 sequences are LNHDA and SQIVND (reference sequence). The CDR3 spans 16 residues. This CDR3 is CASSTRDRGGNQPQHF. The CDR3 coding sequence is TGTGCCAGTAGTACCCGGGACAGGGGGGGCAATCAGCCCCAGCATTTT.